The 20 T cell receptor beta chains reported below all come from one sample, sequenced in a study of T cell responses to AZD1222 COVID-19 vaccine. Only in-frame clones appear in the TCRdb table, and some are missing; sequencing was by immunoSEQ multiplex PCR. The sample comprises approximately 140,000 clones, roughly nine tenths of which are singletons, and 3.8% rests with the top ten. The source was peripheral blood, collected 28 days after the second AZD1222 dose. These receptors were collected from an adult who received the AZD1222 COVID-19 vaccine.

This clone appeared once. The chain combines TRBV5-5 with TRBJ1-1, with D maybe TRBD1 (5 bases). The germline CDR1 and CDR2 sequences are SGHKS and YYEKEE (reference sequence). V was pared by 5 bases and J by 0 bases, with 8 bases between. The CDR3 contains 13 residues. CDR3 loop: CASRGVMNTEAFF. The CDR3, as DNA: TGTGCCAGCAGGGGGGTCATGAACACTGAAGCTTTCTTT.

This clone appeared once. This chain uses TRBV7-2 with TRBJ2-5; 7 bases agree with TRBD2. The CDR3 length is 16 residues. CDR1 and CDR2 (germline): SGHTA, FQGNSA. V was pared by 5 bases and J by 5 bases, with 14 bases of the junction left unmatched. CDR3 bases: TGTGCCAGCAGCCCCTCCGGCGTTGGGGGAGGGGAGACCCAGTACTTC. Protein product: CASSPSGVGGGETQYF.

J is TRBJ1-4 and V is TRBV2; D uncertain. Trimming took 3 bases from V and 8 from J, leaving 16 bases between them. The CDR3 spans 15 residues. Looked up from germline, CDR1 is SNHLY and CDR2 is FYNNEI. CDR3 residues: CASSELLGRPEKLFF. In DNA form, the CDR3 reads TGTGCCAGCAGTGAGTTGCTTGGACGGCCGGAAAAACTGTTTTTT.

The rearrangement joins TRBV2 to TRBJ1-2; 8 nucleotides match TRBD1. CDR3 length: 15 residues. CDR1 is SNHLY, CDR2 FYNNEI, per germline. The ends lost 1 base at V and 7 bases at J; junction bases unmatched: 8. CDR3: CASSEGGRGPAGYTF. The CDR3, as DNA: TGTGCCAGCAGTGAAGGGGGCAGGGGGCCCGCTGGCTACACCTTC.

The CDR3 reads CASSSQRESLSGKNIQYF. The CDR3 DNA reads TGTGCCAGCAGCTCGCAGCGGGAGAGTCTTTCGGGCAAAAACATTCAGTACTTC. V is TRBV11-3 and J is TRBJ2-4; TRBD2 matches at 8 bases. Germline trimming cut 4 bases from V and 3 bases from J; bases unmatched to any gene: 14. This CDR3 comprises 18 residues. Germline CDR1 reads SGHNT; CDR2 reads YENEEA.

The sample holds a few counts of this clone. The J gene is TRBJ2-1, the V gene TRBV7-9, with D perhaps TRBD1 (5 bases). CDR3 length: 16 residues. The V gene lost 7 bases and the J gene lost 5 bases, with 21 bases spanning the gap. The V gene's germline CDR1 is SEHNR and CDR2 FQNEAQ (reference sequence). CDR3 protein: CASIQLGAELDNEQFF. CDR3 nucleotides: TGTGCCAGCATCCAGCTAGGGGCCGAATTGGACAATGAGCAGTTCTTC.

In its sample, this clone was seen once. The rearrangement joins TRBV5-1 to TRBJ1-1; D gene uncertain. V was clipped by 4 bases and J by 0 bases, with 19 bases between them. CDR1 and CDR2 (germline): SGHRS, YFSETQ. The CDR3 is 17 amino acids. CDR3 in DNA: TGCGCCAGCAGCAGTACGGAGCGGCCTACCATGAACACTGAAGCTTTCTTT. Protein sequence: CASSSTERPTMNTEAFF.

CDR3 coding DNA: TGTGCCAGCAGCGCCGAGATCGGGGAGCTGTTTTTT. It specifies CASSAEIGELFF. The V gene is TRBV9, the J gene TRBJ2-2; D unresolved. Germline V gene sequence: CDR1 SGDLS, CDR2 YYNGEE. This CDR3 comprises 12 residues. V lost 3 bases to trimming and J lost 7 bases, with 7 bases between them.

V is TRBV24-1 and J is TRBJ2-3; 13 bases line up with TRBD2. The CDR3 sequence is 21 residues long. The V segment lost 2 bases and the J segment 4 bases; nucleotides outside the gene matches: 17. Germline V CDR1 and CDR2: KGHDR, SFDVKD. CDR3 amino acids: CATSDSRTSGSPGVPPDTQYF. The CDR3 bases are TGTGCCACCAGTGATTCCAGGACTAGCGGGAGCCCCGGAGTCCCCCCAGATACGCAGTATTTT.

V usage is TRBV5-4 and J usage is TRBJ2-2; 11 bases are a match to TRBD1. The CDR3 totals 16 residues. V was clipped by 6 bases and J by 5 bases; unmatched bases: 9. Per germline, CDR1 SGHNT and CDR2 YYREEE (reference sequence). CDR3 bases: TGTGCCAGCACCCCAGGGGGACAGGGGGGAACCGGGGAGCTGTTTTTT. It translates to CASTPGGQGGTGELFF.

V usage is TRBV7-2 and J usage is TRBJ2-1, with 14 bases fitting TRBD2. The germline V gene encodes CDR1 SGHTA and CDR2 FQGNSA. The CDR3 sequence is 16 residues long. V shed 5 bases, J shed 9 bases, and the junction held 9 bases outside the gene matches. The CDR3 protein is CASSARGTSGRGEQFF. The CDR3 bases are TGTGCCAGCAGCGCCAGGGGGACTAGCGGGAGAGGTGAGCAGTTCTTC. The full variable domain, completed using reference TRBV7-2 and TRBJ2-1, is GAGVSQSPSNKVTEKGKDVELRCDPISGHTALYWYRQSLGQGLEFLIYFQGNSAPDKSGLPSDRFSAERTGGSVSTLTIQRTQQEDSAVYLCASSARGTSGRGEQFFGPGTRLTVL.

With respect to this clone: The germline gene is not matched at one end of the junction; a read error may be the cause. The rearrangement uses TRBV7-7 and TRBJ2-7; 9 nucleotides align to TRBD2. Germline lookup yields CDR1 SSHAT and CDR2 FNYEAQ (reference sequence). The CDR3 is 15 residues long. In DNA form, the CDR3 reads TGTGCTAGCAGCTTAGCGGATAGCGGGGGATACGAGCAGTACTTC. It encodes CASSLADSGGYEQYF.

The chain uses TRBV6-5 and TRBJ2-3; D is undetermined. CDR1 MNHEY and CDR2 SVGAGI come from the germline V gene. The CDR3 is 14 amino acids. Trimming stripped 1 base from V and 4 bases from J, with 9 bases between. The DNA of the CDR3 is TGTGCCAGCAGTTACTTCAGGTCTGCAGATACGCAGTATTTT. Residues: CASSYFRSADTQYF.

This clone came up once. The chain is built from TRBV9 and TRBJ2-2; 12 bases match TRBD2. CDR1 is SGDLS, CDR2 YYNGEE, per germline. V shed 2 bases, J shed 0 bases, and the junction held 5 bases outside the gene matches. The CDR3 covers 18 residues. DNA of the CDR3: TGTGCCAGCAGCGTCCTAGCGGGAGGGCCCTCGAACACCGGGGAGCTGTTTTTT. Its translation is CASSVLAGGPSNTGELFF.

This chain joins TRBV6-4 and TRBJ1-3, with D perhaps TRBD1 (6 bases). In germline, CDR1 is MRHNA, CDR2 SNTAGT. There are 14 residues in the CDR3. V was clipped by 2 bases and J by 4 bases, with 9 bases between them. The CDR3 bases are TGTGCCAGCAGTGACACAGGGAGGGGAAACACCATATATTTT. This gives the protein CASSDTGRGNTIYF.

This chain joins TRBV11-2 and TRBJ2-1, with 7 bases aligning to TRBD2. The CDR3 sequence is 15 residues long. CDR1 and CDR2 (germline): SGHAT, FQNNGV. The V segment lost 3 bases and the J segment 4 bases; nucleotides outside the gene matches: 6. CDR3 region: CASSLGPSGYNEQFF. Written as DNA, the CDR3 is TGTGCCAGCAGCTTGGGCCCTAGCGGATACAATGAGCAGTTCTTC. Supplemented by reference TRBV11-2 and TRBJ2-1, the full variable domain reads EAGVAQSPRYKIIEKRQSVAFWCNPISGHATLYWYQQILGQGPKLLIQFQNNGVVDDSQLPKDRFSAERLKGVDSTLKIQPAKLEDSAVYLCASSLGPSGYNEQFFGPGTRLTVL.

This clone showed up just a few times. The chain carries TRBV4-2 and TRBJ1-6; D not certain. The CDR3 is 14 amino acids. Germline V gene lookup returns CDR1 LGHNA and CDR2 YNFKEQ. Trimming shortened V by 8 bases and J by 8 bases, and 16 bases separated the two germline ends. The CDR3 DNA reads as TGTGCCAGCTCCACGGTAGGGAACGATTCACCCCTCCACTTT. This translates into CASSTVGNDSPLHF.

The chain employs TRBV29-1 and TRBJ1-1; D is undetermined. V was trimmed by 3 bases and J by 1 base, leaving 12 bases between them. This CDR3 has 14 residues. In germline, CDR1 is SQVTM, CDR2 ANQGSEA. The CDR3: CSVDLLSGNTEAFF. The CDR3 DNA sequence: TGCAGCGTTGATTTGCTATCGGGGAACACTGAAGCTTTCTTT.

V is TRBV12-3 or TRBV12-4 and J is TRBJ1-1; no clear D gene. V lost 5 bases, J lost 4 bases, and 8 bases lay in between. The length of the CDR3 is 12 residues. Here the CDR3 reads CASSQVGTEAFF. The CDR3 DNA sequence: TGTGCCAGCAGTCAGGTGGGCACTGAAGCTTTCTTT.

This clone has just one count. The chain combines TRBV10-3 with TRBJ1-2; 9 bases line up with TRBD1. CDR1 is ENHRY, CDR2 SYGVKD, per germline. This CDR3 is built from 13 residues. V was pared by 6 bases and J by 7 bases, with 6 bases of the junction left unmatched. The CDR3 DNA reads TGTGCCATCAGGGGGGACAGGGCCGGTGGCTACACCTTC. Amino acid sequence: CAIRGDRAGGYTF.